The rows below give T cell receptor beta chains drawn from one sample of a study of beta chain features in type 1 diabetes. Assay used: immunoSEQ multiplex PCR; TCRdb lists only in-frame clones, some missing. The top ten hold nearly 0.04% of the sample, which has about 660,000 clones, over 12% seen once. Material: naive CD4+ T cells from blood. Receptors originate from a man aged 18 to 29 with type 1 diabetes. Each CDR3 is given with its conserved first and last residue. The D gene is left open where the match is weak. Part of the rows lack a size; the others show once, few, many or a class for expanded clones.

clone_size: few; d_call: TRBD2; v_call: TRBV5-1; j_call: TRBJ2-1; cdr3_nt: TGCGCCAGCGCTAGCGGGAGTAGTAGAGGGGACAATGAGCAGTTCTTC; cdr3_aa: CASASGSSRGDNEQFF
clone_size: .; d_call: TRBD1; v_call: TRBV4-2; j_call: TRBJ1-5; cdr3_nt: TGTGCCAGCAGCGGGGACAGGCCAAATCAGCCCCAGCATTTT; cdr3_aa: CASSGDRPNQPQHF
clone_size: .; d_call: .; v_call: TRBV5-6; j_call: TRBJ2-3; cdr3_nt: TGTGCCAGCAGCTTGGGGTTAGATACGCAGTATTTT; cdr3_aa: CASSLGLDTQYF
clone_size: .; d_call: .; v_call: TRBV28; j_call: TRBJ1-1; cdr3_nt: TGTGCCAGCAGAACGGGACGCCCCGGGACTGAAGCTTTCTTT; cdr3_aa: CASRTGRPGTEAFF
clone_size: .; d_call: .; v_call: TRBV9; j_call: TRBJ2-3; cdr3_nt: TGTGCCAGCAGCGTAGCGCGGGGAGGCACAGATACGCAGTATTTT; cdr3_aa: CASSVARGGTDTQYF
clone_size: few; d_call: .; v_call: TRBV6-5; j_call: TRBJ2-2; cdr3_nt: TGTGCCGGATTGCTAGCGGGGGAGCTGTTTTTT; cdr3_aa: CAGLLAGELFF
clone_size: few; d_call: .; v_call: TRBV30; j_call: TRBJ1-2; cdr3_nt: TGTGCCTGGACGTTAGGGGGACAAATCTATGGCTACACCTTC; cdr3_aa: CAWTLGGQIYGYTF
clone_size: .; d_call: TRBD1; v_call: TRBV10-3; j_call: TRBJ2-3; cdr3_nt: TGTGCCATCAGCGACGAGGGACAGAACATACAACCCCTCACAGATACGCAGTATTTT; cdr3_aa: CAISDEGQNIQPLTDTQYF
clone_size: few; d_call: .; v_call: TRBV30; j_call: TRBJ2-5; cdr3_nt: TGTGCCTGGACGGGGGGCCCGCCAACCCAGTACTTC; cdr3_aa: CAWTGGPPTQYF
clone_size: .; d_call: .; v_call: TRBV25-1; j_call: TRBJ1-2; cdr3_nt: TGTGCCAGCAGTGAGCCACTCCGGGGTGGCTACACCTTC; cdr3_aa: CASSEPLRGGYTF
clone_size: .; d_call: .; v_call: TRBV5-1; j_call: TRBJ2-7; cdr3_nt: TGCGCCAGCAGCTTGGAGGTCGAGCAGTACTTC; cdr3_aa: CASSLEVEQYF
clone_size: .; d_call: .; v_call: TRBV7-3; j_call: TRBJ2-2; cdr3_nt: TGTGCCAGCAGCCCCTTAAACGGGGTGAACGGGGAGCTGTTTTTT; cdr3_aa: CASSPLNGVNGELFF
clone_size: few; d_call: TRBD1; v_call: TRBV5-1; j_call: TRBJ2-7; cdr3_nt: TGCGCCAGCAGCTTGGAAGGTCGACAGGGGGTAGACGGCGAGCAGTACTTC; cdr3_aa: CASSLEGRQGVDGEQYF
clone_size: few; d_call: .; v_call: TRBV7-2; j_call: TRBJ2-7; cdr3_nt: TGTGCCAGCAGCTTAGTGCAGGGAAGCTCCTACGAGCAGTACTTC; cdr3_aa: CASSLVQGSSYEQYF
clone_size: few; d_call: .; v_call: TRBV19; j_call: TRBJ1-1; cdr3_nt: TGTGCCAGTAGTATTAATGCCCTTTATGCTTTCTTT; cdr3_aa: CASSINALYAFF
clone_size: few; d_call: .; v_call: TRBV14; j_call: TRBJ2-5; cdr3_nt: TGTGCCAGCAGCCAAGTATCTGGGTCAGGCGGGACCCAGTACTTC; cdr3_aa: CASSQVSGSGGTQYF
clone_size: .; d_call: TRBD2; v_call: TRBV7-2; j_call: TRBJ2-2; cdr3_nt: TGTGCCAGCAGCTTAGTAGGGACTAGAACCGGGGAGCTGTTTTTT; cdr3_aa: CASSLVGTRTGELFF
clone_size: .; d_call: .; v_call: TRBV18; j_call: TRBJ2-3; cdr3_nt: TGTGCCAGCTCACCGTCAGATACGCAGTATTTT; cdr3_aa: CASSPSDTQYF
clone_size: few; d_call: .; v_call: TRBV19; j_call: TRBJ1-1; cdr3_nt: TGTGCCAGTAAAAGGAGAACAGGCTTGAACACTGAAGCTTTCTTT; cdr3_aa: CASKRRTGLNTEAFF
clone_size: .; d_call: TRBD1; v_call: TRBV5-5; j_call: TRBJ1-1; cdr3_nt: TGTGCCAGCAGCTTCAGCCGACAGGGAAAGACTGAAGCTTTCTTT; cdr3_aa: CASSFSRQGKTEAFF
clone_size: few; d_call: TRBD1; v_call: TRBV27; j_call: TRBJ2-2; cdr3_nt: TGTGCCAGCAGTTGGCCGCCAGGACAGGGGACCGGGGAGCTGTTTTTT; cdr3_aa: CASSWPPGQGTGELFF
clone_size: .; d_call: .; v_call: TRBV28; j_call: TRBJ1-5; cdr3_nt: TGTGCCAGCAGTTTAAGGACAGCAAGCAATCAGCCCCAGCATTTT; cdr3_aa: CASSLRTASNQPQHF
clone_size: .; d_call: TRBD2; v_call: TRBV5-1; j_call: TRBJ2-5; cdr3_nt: TGCGCCAGCAGCTTACGACTAGCACAAGAAGAGACCCAGTACTTC; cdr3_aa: CASSLRLAQEETQYF
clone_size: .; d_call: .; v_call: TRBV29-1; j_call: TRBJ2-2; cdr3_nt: TGCAGCGTTGCCCGCGACCTCCTGGGAACCGGGGAGCTGTTTTTT; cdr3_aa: CSVARDLLGTGELFF
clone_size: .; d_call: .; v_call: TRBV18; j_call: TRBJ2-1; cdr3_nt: TGTGCCAGCTCACCAGGGGGCGTTTCCCACAATGAGCAGTTCTTC; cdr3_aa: CASSPGGVSHNEQFF
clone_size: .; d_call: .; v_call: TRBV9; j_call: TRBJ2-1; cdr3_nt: TGTGCCAGCAGCGTGGGGGGCGGCAGCCGATCATACAATGAGCAGTTCTTC; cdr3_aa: CASSVGGGSRSYNEQFF
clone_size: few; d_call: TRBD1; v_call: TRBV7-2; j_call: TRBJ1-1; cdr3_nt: TGTGCCAGCAGCCGCGGGACAGGATACACTGAAGCTTTCTTT; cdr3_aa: CASSRGTGYTEAFF
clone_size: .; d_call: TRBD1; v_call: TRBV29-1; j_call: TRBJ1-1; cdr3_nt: TGCAGCGTTACCATTAGACAGGGTGGGAAATCTGAAGCTTTCTTT; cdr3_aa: CSVTIRQGGKSEAFF
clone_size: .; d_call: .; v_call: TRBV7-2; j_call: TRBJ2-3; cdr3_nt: TGTGCCAGCAGCTTAGGATTTAGCGGCCGAGATACGCAGTATTTT; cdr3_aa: CASSLGFSGRDTQYF
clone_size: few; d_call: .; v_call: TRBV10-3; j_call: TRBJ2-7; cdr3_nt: TGTGCCATCAGCCTTCAGGGGGACGGGGGGTACGAGCAGTACTTC; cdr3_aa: CAISLQGDGGYEQYF
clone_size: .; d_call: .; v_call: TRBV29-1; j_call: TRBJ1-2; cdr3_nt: TGCAGCGTTCAACTGAACTCGGATGGCTACACCTTC; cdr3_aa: CSVQLNSDGYTF
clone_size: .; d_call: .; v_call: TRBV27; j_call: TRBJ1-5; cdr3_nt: TGTGCCAGCAGTTTTAGTGAGGGGAGCAATCAGCCCCAGCATTTT; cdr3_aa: CASSFSEGSNQPQHF
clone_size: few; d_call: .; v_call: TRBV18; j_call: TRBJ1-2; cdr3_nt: TGTGCCAGCTCACCGGGGAAGGACTCTGGCTACACCTTC; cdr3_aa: CASSPGKDSGYTF
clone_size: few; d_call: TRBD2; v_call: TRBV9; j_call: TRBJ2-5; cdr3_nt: TGTGCCAGCACCCCGGGGGGGGCGGTGACCCAGTACTTC; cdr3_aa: CASTPGGAVTQYF
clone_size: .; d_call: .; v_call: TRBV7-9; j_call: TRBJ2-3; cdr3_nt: TGTGCCAGCAGCTCAATCCCCGGCCCCTGGGAAACAGATACGCAGTATTTT; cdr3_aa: CASSSIPGPWETDTQYF
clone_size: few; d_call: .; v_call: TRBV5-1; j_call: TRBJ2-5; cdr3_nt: TGCGCCAGCCTTCCCGGACCGGGGGTTGGGGAGACCCAGTACTTC; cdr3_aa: CASLPGPGVGETQYF
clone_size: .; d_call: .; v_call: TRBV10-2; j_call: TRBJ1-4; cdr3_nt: TGCGCCAGCAGTGAACCTGGGAGTAATGAAAAACTGTTTTTT; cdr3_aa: CASSEPGSNEKLFF
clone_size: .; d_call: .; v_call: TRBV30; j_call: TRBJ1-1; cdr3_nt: TGTGCCTGGACCCCCGGGTTGGTCCCCGAAGCTTTCTTT; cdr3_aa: CAWTPGLVPEAFF
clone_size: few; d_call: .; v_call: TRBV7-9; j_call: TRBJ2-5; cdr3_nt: TGTGCCAGCAGTTGGAAAATTGGCGAGACCCAGTACTTC; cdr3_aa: CASSWKIGETQYF
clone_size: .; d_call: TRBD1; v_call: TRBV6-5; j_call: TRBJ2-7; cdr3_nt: TGTGCCGCCTGGCACAGGGGAATTCGGTACGAGCAGTACTTC; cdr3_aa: CAAWHRGIRYEQYF
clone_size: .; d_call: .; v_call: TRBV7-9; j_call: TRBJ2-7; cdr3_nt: TGTGCCAGCAGCTTGGTAACATCCGAGCAGTACTTC; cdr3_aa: CASSLVTSEQYF
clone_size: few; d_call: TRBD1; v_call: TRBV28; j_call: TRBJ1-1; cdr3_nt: TGTGCCAGCAGTTTCACAGGGGATAAGCTCGAAGCTTTCTTT; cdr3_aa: CASSFTGDKLEAFF
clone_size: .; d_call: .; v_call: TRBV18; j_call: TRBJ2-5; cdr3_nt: TGTGCCAGCTCAACGGCCTCGGGAGAGACCCAGTACTTC; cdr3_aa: CASSTASGETQYF
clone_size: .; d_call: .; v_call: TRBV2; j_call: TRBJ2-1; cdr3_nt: TGTGCCATCCCTCGCGGGGGCGATGAGCAGTTCTTC; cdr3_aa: CAIPRGGDEQFF
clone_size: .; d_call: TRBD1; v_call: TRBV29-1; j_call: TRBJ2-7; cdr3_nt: TGCAGCGTTGAGCGGCGACAGGGCTCCTACGAGCAGTACTTC; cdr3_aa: CSVERRQGSYEQYF
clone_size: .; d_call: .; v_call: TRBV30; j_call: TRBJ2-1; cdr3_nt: TGTGCCTGGAGCCCCCGTCGTGGAGGGTTTGTCCTCAGAAACAATGAGCAGTTCTTC; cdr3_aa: CAWSPRRGGFVLRNNEQFF
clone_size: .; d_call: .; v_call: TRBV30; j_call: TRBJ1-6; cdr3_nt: TGTGCCCAATCGGTGAGGAGCTCCTATAATTCACCCCTCCACTTT; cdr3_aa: CAQSVRSSYNSPLHF
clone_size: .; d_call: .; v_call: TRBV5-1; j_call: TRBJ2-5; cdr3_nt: TGCGCCAGCAGCTTGGTTAGCGGCAAAGAGACCCAGTACTTC; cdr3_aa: CASSLVSGKETQYF
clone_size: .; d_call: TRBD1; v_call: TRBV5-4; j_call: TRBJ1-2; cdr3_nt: TGTGCCAGCAGCTTTGTTGTCGGGACAGGAAACTATGGCTACACCTTC; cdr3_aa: CASSFVVGTGNYGYTF
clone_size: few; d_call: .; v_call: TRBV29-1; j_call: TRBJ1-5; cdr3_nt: TGCAGCGTTGACTCCCACGGGGATGGGCCCCAGCATTTT; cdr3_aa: CSVDSHGDGPQHF
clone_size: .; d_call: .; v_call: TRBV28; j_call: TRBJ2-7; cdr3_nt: TGTGCCAGTGGCAGCGGAGGTGGGACCTACGAGCAGTACTTC; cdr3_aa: CASGSGGGTYEQYF
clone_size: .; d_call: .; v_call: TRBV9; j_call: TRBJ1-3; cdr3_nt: TGTGCCAGCAGCGTAGTGGGTTATGGAAACACCATATATTTT; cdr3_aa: CASSVVGYGNTIYF
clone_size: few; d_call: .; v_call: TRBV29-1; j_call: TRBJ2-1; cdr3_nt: TGCAGCGTTGAAGGCTTAAGGGGGAGGGCCGAGAATGAGCAGTTCTTC; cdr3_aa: CSVEGLRGRAENEQFF
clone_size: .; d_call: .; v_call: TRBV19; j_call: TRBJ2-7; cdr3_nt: TGTGCCAGTAGCGGCACGGTCGAGCAGTACTTC; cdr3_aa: CASSGTVEQYF
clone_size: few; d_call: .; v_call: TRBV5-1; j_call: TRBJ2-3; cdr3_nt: TGCGCCAGCAGGGGGTCTCAGGGAGCCACAGATACGCAGTATTTT; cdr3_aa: CASRGSQGATDTQYF
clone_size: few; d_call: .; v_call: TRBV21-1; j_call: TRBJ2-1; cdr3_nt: TGTGCCAGCAGCACACGCGGACACCTCAATGAGCAGTTCTTC; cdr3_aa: CASSTRGHLNEQFF
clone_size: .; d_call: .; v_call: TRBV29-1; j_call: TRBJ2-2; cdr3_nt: TGCAGCGTTGAAGATAGCCCAAACACCGGGGAGCTGTTTTTT; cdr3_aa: CSVEDSPNTGELFF